The entry below describes one T cell receptor (beta chain). The assay was immunoSEQ multiplex PCR, and TCRdb's table has in-frame clones only and misses some. The sample records about 59,000 clones, approximately 94% being singletons. This record belongs to a study of T cell changes during pregnancy in multiple sclerosis. The CDR3 spans 17 residues. Germline trimming cut 7 bases from V and 1 base from J; bases unmatched to any gene: 6. The germline gives CDR1 SNHLY, CDR2 FYNNEI. The chain joins TRBV2 to TRBJ2-3; 15 bases map to TRBD2. The specimen comprised CD8+ T cells from peripheral blood mononuclear cells, sampled after pregnancy. This sequence originates from a female donor with multiple sclerosis, enrolled in a pregnancy study. The CDR3 protein is CASNGLAGGPGTDTQYF. The CDR3 DNA is TGTGCCAGCAACGGACTAGCGGGAGGGCCAGGCACAGATACGCAGTATTTT.